This T cell receptor beta chain was profiled in a study of T cells in Graves' hyperthyroidism and ophthalmopathy. Study-level points and caveats: Blood shared most expanded thyroid clonotypes above 0.001.

Notes on this clonotype: The antigen remains undetermined.

Regions amplified from RNA transcripts were the TCR beta CDR3 regions. RT-PCR in the first round (using the HTBI primer set) targeted the TCR CDR3. TCRdb re-analysed the multiplex PCR reads in MiXCR, keeping a single row per CDR3 protein. The sample contains about 250,000 distinct CDR3 sequences, over 20% of which appear only once. Clinical symptoms, serum thyroxine and TRAb, thyroid ultrasound and orbital computed tomography were used for the diagnoses. V gave up 5 bases and J gave up 3 bases, with 10 bases separating them. The V gene's germline CDR1 is SNHLY and CDR2 FYNNEI. The CDR3 contains 13 residues.

What was sequenced was blood. The J gene is TRBJ2-5, the V gene TRBV2; D is perhaps TRBD1 or TRBD2 (5 bases each). This TCR was recovered from a woman aged 40-49 years with Graves' ophthalmopathy. The CDR3 spells CASSRGRKETQYF. For the CDR3, the DNA is TGTGCCAGCAGTAGGGGACGCAAAGAGACCCAGTACTTC.